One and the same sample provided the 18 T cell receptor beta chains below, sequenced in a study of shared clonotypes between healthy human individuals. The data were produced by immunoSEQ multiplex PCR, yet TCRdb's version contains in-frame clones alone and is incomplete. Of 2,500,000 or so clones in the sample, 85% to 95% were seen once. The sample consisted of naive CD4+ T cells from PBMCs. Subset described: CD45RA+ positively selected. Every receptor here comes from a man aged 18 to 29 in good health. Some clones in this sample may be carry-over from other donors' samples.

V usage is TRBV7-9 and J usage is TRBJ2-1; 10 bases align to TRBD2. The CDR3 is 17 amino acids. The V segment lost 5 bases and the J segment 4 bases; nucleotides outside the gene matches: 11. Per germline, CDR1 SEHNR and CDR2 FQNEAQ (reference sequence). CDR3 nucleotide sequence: TGTGCCAGCAGCCTGGACAGGACTAGCGGCCTATACAATGAGCAGTTCTTC. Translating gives CASSLDRTSGLYNEQFF.

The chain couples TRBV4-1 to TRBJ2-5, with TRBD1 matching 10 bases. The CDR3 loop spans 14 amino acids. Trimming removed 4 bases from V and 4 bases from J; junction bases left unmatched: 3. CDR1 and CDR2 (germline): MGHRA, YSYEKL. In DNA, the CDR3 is TGCGCCAGCAGCCGAGGACAGGGGGGAGAGACCCAGTACTTC. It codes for CASSRGQGGETQYF.

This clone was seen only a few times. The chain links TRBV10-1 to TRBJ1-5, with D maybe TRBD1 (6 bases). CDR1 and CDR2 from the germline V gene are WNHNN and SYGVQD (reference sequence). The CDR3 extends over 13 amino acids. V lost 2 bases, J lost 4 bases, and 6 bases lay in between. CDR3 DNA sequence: TGCGCCAGCAGTGAGACAGGGAATCAGCCCCAGCATTTT. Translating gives CASSETGNQPQHF.

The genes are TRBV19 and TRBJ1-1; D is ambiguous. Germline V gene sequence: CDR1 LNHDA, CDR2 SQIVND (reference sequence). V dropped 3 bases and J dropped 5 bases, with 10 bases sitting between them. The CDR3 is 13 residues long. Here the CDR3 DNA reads TGTGCCAGTAGTATTGAAGGGAAAACTGAAGCTTTCTTT. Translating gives CASSIEGKTEAFF.

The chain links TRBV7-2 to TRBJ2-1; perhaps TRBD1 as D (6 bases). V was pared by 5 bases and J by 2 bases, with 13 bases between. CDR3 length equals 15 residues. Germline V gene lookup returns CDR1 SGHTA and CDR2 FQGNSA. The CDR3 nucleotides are TGTGCCAGCAGCCAACAAGGGGGAACCTACAATGAGCAGTTCTTC. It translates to CASSQQGGTYNEQFF. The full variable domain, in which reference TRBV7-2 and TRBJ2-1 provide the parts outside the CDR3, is GAGVSQSPSNKVTEKGKDVELRCDPISGHTALYWYRQSLGQGLEFLIYFQGNSAPDKSGLPSDRFSAERTGGSVSTLTIQRTQQEDSAVYLCASSQQGGTYNEQFFGPGTRLTVL.

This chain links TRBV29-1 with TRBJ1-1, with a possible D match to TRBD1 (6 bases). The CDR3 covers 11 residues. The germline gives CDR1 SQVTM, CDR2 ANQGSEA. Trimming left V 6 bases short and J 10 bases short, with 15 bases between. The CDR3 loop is CSVDQGRVAFF. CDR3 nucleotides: TGCAGCGTCGATCAGGGGCGTGTAGCTTTCTTT.

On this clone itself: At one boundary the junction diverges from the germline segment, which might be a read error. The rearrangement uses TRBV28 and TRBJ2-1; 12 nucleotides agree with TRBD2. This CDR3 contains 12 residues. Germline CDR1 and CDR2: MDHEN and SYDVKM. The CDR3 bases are TGTGCCAGCAGTCCGTGGACTAGCGGGAAGGTCTTC. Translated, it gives CASSPWTSGKVF.

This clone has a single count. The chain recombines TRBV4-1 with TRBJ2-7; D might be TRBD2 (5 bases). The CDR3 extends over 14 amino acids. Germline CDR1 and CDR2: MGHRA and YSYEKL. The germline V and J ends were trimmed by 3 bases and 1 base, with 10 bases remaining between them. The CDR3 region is CASSQSGISYEQYF. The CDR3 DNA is TGCGCCAGCAGCCAGAGCGGCATTTCCTACGAGCAGTACTTC.

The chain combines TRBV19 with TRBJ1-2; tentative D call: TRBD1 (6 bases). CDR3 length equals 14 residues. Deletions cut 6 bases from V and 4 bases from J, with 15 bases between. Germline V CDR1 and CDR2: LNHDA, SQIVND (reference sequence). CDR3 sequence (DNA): TGTGCCAGTAGCTTTACAGGGACTGCCTATGGCTACACCTTC. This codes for CASSFTGTAYGYTF.

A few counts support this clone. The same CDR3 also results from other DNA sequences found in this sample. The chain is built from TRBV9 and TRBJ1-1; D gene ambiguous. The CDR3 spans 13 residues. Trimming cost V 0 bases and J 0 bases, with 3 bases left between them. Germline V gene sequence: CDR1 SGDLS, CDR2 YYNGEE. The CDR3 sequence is CASSVDLNTEAFF. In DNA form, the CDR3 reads TGTGCCAGCAGCGTAGACCTGAACACTGAAGCTTTCTTT.

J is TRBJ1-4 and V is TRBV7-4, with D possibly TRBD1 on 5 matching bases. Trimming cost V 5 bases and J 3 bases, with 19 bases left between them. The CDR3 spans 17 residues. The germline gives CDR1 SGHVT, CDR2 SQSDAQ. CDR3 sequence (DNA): TGTGCCAGCAGCCTACCCCCGGGACTCCAATCTAATGAAAAACTGTTTTTT. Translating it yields CASSLPPGLQSNEKLFF.

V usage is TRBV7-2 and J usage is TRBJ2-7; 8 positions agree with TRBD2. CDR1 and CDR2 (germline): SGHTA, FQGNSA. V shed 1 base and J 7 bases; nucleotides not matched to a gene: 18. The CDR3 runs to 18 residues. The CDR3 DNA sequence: TGTGCCAGCAGCTTAGAACTAGCGGTTCAAGCTGGGGGGAGTGAGCAGTACTTC. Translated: CASSLELAVQAGGSEQYF.

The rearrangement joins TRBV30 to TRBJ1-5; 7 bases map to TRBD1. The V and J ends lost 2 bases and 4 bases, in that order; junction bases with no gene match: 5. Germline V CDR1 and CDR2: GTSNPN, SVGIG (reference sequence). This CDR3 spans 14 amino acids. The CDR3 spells CAWSRDRPNQPQHF. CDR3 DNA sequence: TGTGCCTGGAGTAGGGACAGACCTAATCAGCCCCAGCATTTT.

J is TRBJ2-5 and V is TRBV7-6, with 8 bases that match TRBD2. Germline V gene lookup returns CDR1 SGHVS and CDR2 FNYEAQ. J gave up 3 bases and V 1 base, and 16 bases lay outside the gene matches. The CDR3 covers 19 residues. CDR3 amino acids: CASSLEFRFGTRMKETQYF. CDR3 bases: TGTGCCAGCAGCTTAGAATTCCGATTTGGGACTAGGATGAAAGAGACCCAGTACTTC.

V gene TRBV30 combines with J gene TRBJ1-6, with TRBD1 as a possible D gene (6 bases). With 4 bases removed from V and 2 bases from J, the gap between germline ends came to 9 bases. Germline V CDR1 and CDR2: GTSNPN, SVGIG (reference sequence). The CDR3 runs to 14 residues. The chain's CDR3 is CAWKAGAYNSPLHF. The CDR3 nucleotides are TGTGCCTGGAAGGCAGGGGCCTATAATTCACCCCTCCACTTT.

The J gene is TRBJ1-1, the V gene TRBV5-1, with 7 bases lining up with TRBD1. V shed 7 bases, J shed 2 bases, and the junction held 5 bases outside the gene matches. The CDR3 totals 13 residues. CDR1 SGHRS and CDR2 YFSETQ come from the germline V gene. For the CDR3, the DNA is TGCGCCAGCCGGGAGGGGGCAAACACTGAAGCTTTCTTT. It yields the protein CASREGANTEAFF.

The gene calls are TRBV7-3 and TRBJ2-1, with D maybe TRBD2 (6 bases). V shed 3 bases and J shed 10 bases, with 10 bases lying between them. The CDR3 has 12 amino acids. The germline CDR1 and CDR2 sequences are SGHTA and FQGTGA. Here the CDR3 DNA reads TGTGCCAGCAGCTTTTTTCGGGAGGAGCAGTTCTTC. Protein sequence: CASSFFREEQFF.

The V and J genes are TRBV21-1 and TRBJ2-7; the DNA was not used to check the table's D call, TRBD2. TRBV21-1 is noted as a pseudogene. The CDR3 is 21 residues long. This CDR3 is CASSKVVGASGRALVPYEQYF. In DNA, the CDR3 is TGTGCCAGCAGCAAAGTTGTCGGGGCTAGCGGGAGGGCCCTAGTCCCCTACGAGCAGTACTTC.